The sample holds many counts of the clone carrying this T cell receptor beta chain. Antigen specificity is unknown. The CDR3 length is 14 residues. Trimming at V came to 1 base and at J to 6 bases, leaving 6 bases not matched to a gene. Germline CDR1 and CDR2: SGHRS and YFSETQ. This sample is part of a study of breast tumors, draining lymph nodes, adjacent tissues. Whole-study findings and limits: That most tumor T cells come from lymph nodes remained unproven. Tumor repertoires ranked between lymph nodes and nontumor tissue in diversity, with V and J gene preferences. Luminal-like breast cancer showed significantly higher tumor–nontumor repertoire similarity than basal-like. Most tumor T cells seemingly derive from lymph node, then expand in tumor.

The lymph nodes were axillary draining lymph nodes from breast cancer patients. Using its own MiXCR run on the multiplex PCR reads, TCRdb lists one record per CDR3 protein. Of approximately 210,000 distinct CDR3 sequences listed, 32% are singletons. Sequencing input: axillary lymph node tissue. This chain links TRBV5-1 with TRBJ1-2; 7 nucleotides align to TRBD1. This clonotype was obtained from a female donor with breast cancer. Some clones in this sample may be carry-over from other donors' samples. The chain's CDR3 is CASSLFRGNDGYTF. In DNA form, the CDR3 reads TGCGCCAGCAGCTTGTTCAGGGGGAACGATGGCTACACCTTC.